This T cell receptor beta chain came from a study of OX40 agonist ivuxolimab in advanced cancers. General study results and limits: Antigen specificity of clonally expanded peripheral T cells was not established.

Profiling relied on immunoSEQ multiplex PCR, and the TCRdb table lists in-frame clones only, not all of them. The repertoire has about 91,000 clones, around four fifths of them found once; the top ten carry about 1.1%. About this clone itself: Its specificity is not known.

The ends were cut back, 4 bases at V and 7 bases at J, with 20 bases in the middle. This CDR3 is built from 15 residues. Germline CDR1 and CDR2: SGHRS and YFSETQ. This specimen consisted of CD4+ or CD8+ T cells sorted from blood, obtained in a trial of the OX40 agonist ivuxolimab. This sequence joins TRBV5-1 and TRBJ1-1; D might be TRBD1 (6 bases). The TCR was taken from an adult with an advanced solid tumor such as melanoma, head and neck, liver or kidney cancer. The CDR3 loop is CASSRRQVPGDEAFF. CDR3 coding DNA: TGCGCCAGCAGCAGGAGACAGGTCCCCGGTGATGAAGCTTTCTTT.